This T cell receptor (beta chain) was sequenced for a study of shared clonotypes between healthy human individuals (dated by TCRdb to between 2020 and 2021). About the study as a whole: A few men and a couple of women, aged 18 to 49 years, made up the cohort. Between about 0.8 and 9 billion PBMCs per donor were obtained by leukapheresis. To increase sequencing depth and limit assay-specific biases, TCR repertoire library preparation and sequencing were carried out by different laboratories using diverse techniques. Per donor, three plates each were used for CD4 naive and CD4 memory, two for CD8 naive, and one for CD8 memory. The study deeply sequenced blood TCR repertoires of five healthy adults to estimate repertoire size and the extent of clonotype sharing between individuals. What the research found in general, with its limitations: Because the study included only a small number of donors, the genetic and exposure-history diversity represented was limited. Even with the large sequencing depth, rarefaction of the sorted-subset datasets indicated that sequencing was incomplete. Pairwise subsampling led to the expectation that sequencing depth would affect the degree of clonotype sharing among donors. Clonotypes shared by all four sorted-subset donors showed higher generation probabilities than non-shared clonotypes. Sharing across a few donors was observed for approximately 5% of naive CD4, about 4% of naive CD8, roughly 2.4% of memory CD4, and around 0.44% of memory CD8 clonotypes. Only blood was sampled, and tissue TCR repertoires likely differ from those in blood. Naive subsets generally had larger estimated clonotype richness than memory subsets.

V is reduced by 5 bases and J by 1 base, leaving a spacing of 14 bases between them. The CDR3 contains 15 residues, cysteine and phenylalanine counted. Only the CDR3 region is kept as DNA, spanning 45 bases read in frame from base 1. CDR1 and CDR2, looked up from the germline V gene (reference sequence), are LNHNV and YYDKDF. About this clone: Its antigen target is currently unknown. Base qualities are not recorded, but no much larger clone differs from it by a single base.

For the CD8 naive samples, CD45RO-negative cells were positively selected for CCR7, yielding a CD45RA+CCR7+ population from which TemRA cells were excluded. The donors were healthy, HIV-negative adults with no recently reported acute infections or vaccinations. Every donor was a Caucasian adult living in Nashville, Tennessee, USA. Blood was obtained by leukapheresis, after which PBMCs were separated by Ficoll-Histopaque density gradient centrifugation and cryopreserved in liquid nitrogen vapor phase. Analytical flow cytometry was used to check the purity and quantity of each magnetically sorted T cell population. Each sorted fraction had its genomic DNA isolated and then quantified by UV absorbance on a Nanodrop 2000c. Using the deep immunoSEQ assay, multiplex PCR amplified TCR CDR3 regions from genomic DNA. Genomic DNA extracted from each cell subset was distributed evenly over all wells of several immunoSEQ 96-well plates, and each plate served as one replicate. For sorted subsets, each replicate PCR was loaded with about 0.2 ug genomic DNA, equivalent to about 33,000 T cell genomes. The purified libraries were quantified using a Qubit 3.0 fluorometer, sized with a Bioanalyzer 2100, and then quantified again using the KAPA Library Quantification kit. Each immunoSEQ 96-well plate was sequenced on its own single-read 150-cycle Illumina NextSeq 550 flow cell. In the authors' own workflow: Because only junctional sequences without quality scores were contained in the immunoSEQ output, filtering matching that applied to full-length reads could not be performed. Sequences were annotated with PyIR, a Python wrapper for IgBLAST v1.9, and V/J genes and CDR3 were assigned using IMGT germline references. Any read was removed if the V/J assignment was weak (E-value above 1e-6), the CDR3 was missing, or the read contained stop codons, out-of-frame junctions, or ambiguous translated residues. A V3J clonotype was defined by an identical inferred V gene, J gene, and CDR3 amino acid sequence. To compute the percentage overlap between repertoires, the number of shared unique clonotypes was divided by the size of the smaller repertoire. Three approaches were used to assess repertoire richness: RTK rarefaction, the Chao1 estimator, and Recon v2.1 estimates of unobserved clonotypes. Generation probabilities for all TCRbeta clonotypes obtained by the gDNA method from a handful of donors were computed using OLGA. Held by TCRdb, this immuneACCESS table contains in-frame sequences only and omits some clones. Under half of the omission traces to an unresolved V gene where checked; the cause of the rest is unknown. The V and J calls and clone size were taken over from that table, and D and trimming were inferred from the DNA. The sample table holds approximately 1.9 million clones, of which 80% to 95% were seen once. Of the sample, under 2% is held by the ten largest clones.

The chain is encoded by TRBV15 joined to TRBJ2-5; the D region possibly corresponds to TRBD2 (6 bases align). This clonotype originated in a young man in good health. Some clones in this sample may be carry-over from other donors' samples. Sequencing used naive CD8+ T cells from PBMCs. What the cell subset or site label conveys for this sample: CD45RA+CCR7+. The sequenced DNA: TGTGCCACCAGCTTCCGCGGGACTTCCCAAGAGACCCAGTACTTC. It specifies CATSFRGTSQETQYF.